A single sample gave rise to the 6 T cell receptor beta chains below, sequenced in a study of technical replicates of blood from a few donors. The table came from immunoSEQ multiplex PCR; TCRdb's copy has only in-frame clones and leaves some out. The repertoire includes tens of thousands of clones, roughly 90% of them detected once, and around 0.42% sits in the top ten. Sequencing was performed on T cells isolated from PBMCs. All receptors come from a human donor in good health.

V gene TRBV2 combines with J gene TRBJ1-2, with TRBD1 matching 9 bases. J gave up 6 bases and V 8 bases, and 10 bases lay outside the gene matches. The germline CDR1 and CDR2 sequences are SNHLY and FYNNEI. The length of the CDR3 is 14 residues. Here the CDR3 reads CASGGGQGFNGYTF. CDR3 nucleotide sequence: TGTGCCAGCGGGGGGGGACAGGGATTTAATGGCTACACCTTC.

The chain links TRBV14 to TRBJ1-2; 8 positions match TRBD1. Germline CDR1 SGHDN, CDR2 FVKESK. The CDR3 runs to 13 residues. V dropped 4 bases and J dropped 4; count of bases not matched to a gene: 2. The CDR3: CASSRGTGYGYTF. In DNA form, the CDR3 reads TGTGCCAGCAGCCGCGGGACAGGCTATGGCTACACCTTC.

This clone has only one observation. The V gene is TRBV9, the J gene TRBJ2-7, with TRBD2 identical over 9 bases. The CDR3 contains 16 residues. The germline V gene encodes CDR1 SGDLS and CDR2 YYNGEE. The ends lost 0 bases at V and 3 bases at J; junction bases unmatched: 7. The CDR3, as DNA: TGTGCCAGCAGCGTAGGGCTAGCGGGATTTTACTACGAGCAGTACTTC. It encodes CASSVGLAGFYYEQYF.

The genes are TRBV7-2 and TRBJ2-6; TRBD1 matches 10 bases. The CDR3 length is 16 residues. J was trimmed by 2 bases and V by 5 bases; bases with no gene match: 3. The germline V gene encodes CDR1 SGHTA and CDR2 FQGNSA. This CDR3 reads CASSAGTGAGANVLTF. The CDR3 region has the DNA TGTGCCAGCAGCGCCGGGACAGGGGCTGGGGCCAACGTCCTGACTTTC.

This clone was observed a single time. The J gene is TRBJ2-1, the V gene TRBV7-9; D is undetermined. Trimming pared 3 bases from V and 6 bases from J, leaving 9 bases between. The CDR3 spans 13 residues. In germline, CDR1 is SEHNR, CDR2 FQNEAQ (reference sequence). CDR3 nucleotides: TGTGCCAGCAGCTTCTCGCACTTCAATGAGCAGTTCTTC. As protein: CASSFSHFNEQFF.

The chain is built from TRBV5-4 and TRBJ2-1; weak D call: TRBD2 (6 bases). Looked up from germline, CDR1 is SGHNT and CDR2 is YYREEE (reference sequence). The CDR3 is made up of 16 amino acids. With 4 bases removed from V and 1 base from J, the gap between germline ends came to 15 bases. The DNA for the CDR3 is TGTGCCAGCAGCATAGACGGGAGTGGGTCCTACAATGAGCAGTTCTTC. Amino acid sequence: CASSIDGSGSYNEQFF.